This is a list of T cell receptor beta chains from one sample in a study of cytomegalovirus exposure and HLA in healthy donors. Profiled with immunoSEQ multiplex PCR; TCRdb holds only in-frame clones, not every one. The data hold about 180,000 clones, with around four fifths observed a single time. Sequencing was done on a sample of PBMCs. Source of these receptors: a man aged 30 to 45 in good health and CMV-seronegative. Both conserved end residues are part of each CDR3. A D gene is named only where the DNA matches it firmly. Rows may omit the clone size; those that give it use once, few, many or a size class.

D gene | J gene | V gene | clone size | CDR3 protein | CDR3 DNA
TRBD2 | TRBJ2-7 | TRBV28 | - | CATGTSGYTYEQYF | TGTGCCACCGGGACTAGCGGGTACACCTACGAGCAGTACTTC
- | TRBJ2-1 | TRBV29-1 | - | CSTDSTYNEQFF | TGCAGCACCGACAGTACCTACAATGAGCAGTTCTTC
TRBD1 | TRBJ1-5 | TRBV10-3 | - | CALNTGASNQPQHF | TGTGCCTTGAATACAGGGGCGAGCAATCAGCCCCAGCATTTT
- | TRBJ2-5 | TRBV20-1 | - | CSAMMAETQYF | TGCAGTGCTATGATGGCCGAGACCCAGTACTTC
TRBD1 | TRBJ2-5 | TRBV19 | - | CASSTGQGFQETQYF | TGTGCCAGTAGTACCGGACAGGGGTTCCAAGAGACCCAGTACTTC
- | TRBJ1-6 | TRBV30 | - | CAWSVRSAYNSPLHF | TGTGCCTGGAGTGTACGTAGCGCCTATAATTCACCCCTCCACTTT
- | TRBJ1-2 | TRBV30 | few | CAWKSQDNYGYTF | TGTGCCTGGAAGTCGCAGGATAACTATGGCTACACCTTC
- | TRBJ1-6 | TRBV4-3 | - | CASSQRPPENSPLHF | TGCGCCAGCAGCCAACGGCCCCCGGAGAATTCACCCCTCCACTTT
TRBD2 | TRBJ2-1 | TRBV27 | - | CASSLAGGFYNEQFF | TGTGCCAGCAGTCTAGCGGGGGGATTCTACAATGAGCAGTTCTTC
TRBD2 | TRBJ2-3 | TRBV5-1 | - | CASSLAGASTDTQYF | TGCGCCAGCAGCTTAGCGGGAGCATCCACAGATACGCAGTATTTT
- | TRBJ2-7 | TRBV7-2 | - | CASSTSGGNEQYF | TGTGCCAGCAGCACCTCAGGGGGGAACGAGCAGTACTTC
TRBD2 | TRBJ2-2 | TRBV7-9 | - | CASSYAGGRERAGELFF | TGTGCCAGCAGCTACGCGGGCGGGCGGGAGAGGGCCGGGGAGCTGTTTTTT
- | TRBJ1-4 | TRBV28 | - | CASSLEGAATNEKLFF | TGTGCCAGCAGTTTGGAGGGAGCGGCAACTAATGAAAAACTGTTTTTT
TRBD1 | TRBJ2-5 | TRBV28 | - | CASSPWTGTRRETQYF | TGTGCCAGCAGTCCCTGGACAGGAACAAGACGAGAGACCCAGTACTTC
TRBD1 | TRBJ1-2 | TRBV27 | few | CASSRRQGYGYTF | TGTGCCAGCAGTAGAAGACAGGGGTATGGCTACACCTTC
TRBD2 | TRBJ2-1 | TRBV11-2 | - | CASSLRLAGVYNEQFF | TGTGCCAGCAGCTTACGACTAGCGGGGGTGTACAATGAGCAGTTCTTC
- | TRBJ2-3 | TRBV11-2 | - | CASSLYRGAITDTQYF | TGTGCCAGCAGCTTATACCGGGGGGCCATCACAGATACGCAGTATTTT
TRBD1 | TRBJ2-7 | TRBV27 | few | CATNRGSGGEQYF | TGTGCCACCAACAGGGGATCTGGGGGCGAGCAGTACTTC
- | TRBJ2-1 | TRBV5-4 | - | CASSLRSNLGHEQFF | TGTGCCAGCAGCTTGCGCAGCAACCTGGGGCATGAGCAGTTCTTC
TRBD2 | TRBJ2-5 | TRBV4-2 | few | CASSQESSGRAAGETQYF | TGTGCCAGCAGCCAAGAATCTAGCGGGAGGGCCGCGGGAGAGACCCAGTACTTC
- | TRBJ2-2 | TRBV7-2 | - | CASSLVSSGTGELFF | TGTGCCAGCAGCTTAGTCTCCTCAGGTACCGGGGAGCTGTTTTTT
- | TRBJ1-1 | TRBV4-1 | - | CASSQDRRHPNTEAFF | TGCGCCAGCAGCCAAGATCGGCGGCACCCGAACACTGAAGCTTTCTTT
TRBD1 | TRBJ2-7 | TRBV7-9 | - | CASSPRDRVYEQYF | TGTGCCAGCAGCCCACGGGACAGGGTCTACGAGCAGTACTTC
TRBD2 | TRBJ2-7 | TRBV4-1 | - | CASSHPGRELGGVYEQYF | TGCGCCAGCAGCCATCCGGGACGGGAACTCGGGGGGGTGTACGAGCAGTACTTC
TRBD2 | TRBJ2-3 | TRBV7-9 | - | CASSPAGGLTDTQYF | TGTGCCAGCAGCCCAGCGGGGGGGCTCACAGATACGCAGTATTTT
TRBD1 | TRBJ1-5 | TRBV30 | - | CAWSTGASNQPQHF | TGTGCCTGGAGTACAGGGGCAAGCAATCAGCCCCAGCATTTT
- | TRBJ1-4 | TRBV2 | few | CASSPFGATNEKLFF | TGTGCCAGCAGTCCGTTCGGTGCAACTAATGAAAAACTGTTTTTT
- | TRBJ2-1 | TRBV4-1 | - | CASSQVERRSSSYNEQFF | TGCGCCAGCAGCCAAGTTGAGCGGCGGAGCAGCTCCTACAATGAGCAGTTCTTC
TRBD1 | TRBJ2-7 | TRBV28 | - | CASGYRWGQGLYEQYF | TGTGCCAGCGGGTACCGTTGGGGACAGGGTCTCTACGAGCAGTACTTC
TRBD1 | TRBJ1-4 | TRBV18 | once | CASSPPGTGNEKLFF | TGTGCCAGCTCACCACCCGGGACAGGGAACGAAAAACTGTTTTTT
TRBD2 | TRBJ2-1 | TRBV28 | few | CASSPTGTRTANEQFF | TGTGCCAGCAGTCCGACCGGGACTAGGACGGCGAATGAGCAGTTCTTC
- | TRBJ2-7 | TRBV21-1 | - | CASSKRGGPEQYF | TGTGCCAGCAGCAAAAGGGGGGGTCCCGAGCAGTACTTC
TRBD1 | TRBJ1-3 | TRBV9 | few | CASSPETGQANTIYF | TGTGCCAGCAGCCCCGAAACTGGACAGGCCAACACCATATATTTT
- | TRBJ2-3 | TRBV10-1 | - | CASSGGLLDTDTQYF | TGCGCCAGCAGTGGTGGACTACTCGACACAGATACGCAGTATTTT
- | TRBJ1-4 | TRBV6-6 | once | CASRQVLNEKLFF | TGTGCGAGCCGACAGGTTCTTAATGAAAAACTGTTTTTT
TRBD1 | TRBJ2-2 | TRBV5-1 | few | CASSKGTGYTNTGELFF | TGCGCCAGCAGCAAAGGGACAGGGTATACGAACACCGGGGAGCTGTTTTTT
TRBD2 | TRBJ2-7 | TRBV28 | - | CASSGLIDPGLAGRWNNPYEQYF | TGTGCCAGCAGTGGGCTTATAGATCCCGGACTAGCGGGGAGGTGGAATAACCCCTACGAGCAGTACTTC
TRBD2 | TRBJ2-7 | TRBV12-5 | - | CASGLNPGGVYEQYF | TGTGCTAGTGGCCTAAACCCGGGGGGAGTTTACGAGCAGTACTTC
- | TRBJ2-7 | TRBV27 | - | CASSLNRDYEQYF | TGTGCCAGCAGCCTCAACAGGGACTACGAGCAGTACTTC
TRBD1 | TRBJ2-7 | TRBV15 | - | CATSRDRLQGPYEQYF | TGTGCCACCAGCAGAGACAGGTTACAGGGGCCCTACGAGCAGTACTTC
TRBD1 | TRBJ1-5 | TRBV19 | - | CASSPATGRSNQPQHF | TGTGCCAGTAGTCCTGCGACAGGGCGTAGCAATCAGCCCCAGCATTTT
TRBD1 | TRBJ1-4 | TRBV11-2 | - | CASSISDRANEKLFF | TGTGCCAGCAGCATCTCGGACAGGGCTAATGAAAAACTGTTTTTT
TRBD1 | TRBJ1-3 | TRBV7-2 | few | CASSFTGGPGNTIYF | TGTGCCAGCAGCTTCACAGGGGGCCCTGGAAACACCATATATTTT
TRBD1 | TRBJ2-7 | TRBV9 | few | CASSVGETGVRQYF | TGTGCCAGCAGCGTAGGCGAGACAGGGGTTCGTCAGTACTTC
- | TRBJ2-5 | TRBV7-3 | - | CASSPHGALETQYF | TGTGCCAGCAGCCCCCATGGGGCTTTAGAGACCCAGTACTTC
- | TRBJ2-7 | TRBV6-5 | few | CASRRQREQYF | TGTGCCAGCAGGCGACAGCGCGAGCAGTACTTC
- | TRBJ2-7 | TRBV25-1 | once | CASSEVRGILRYEQYF | TGTGCCAGCAGTGAGGTCAGGGGAATTCTACGCTACGAGCAGTACTTC
TRBD1 | TRBJ2-1 | TRBV28 | few | CASEGALNEQFF | TGTGCCAGCGAGGGGGCTCTGAATGAGCAGTTCTTC
- | TRBJ2-7 | TRBV4-3 | once | CASSQDQGKFYEQYF | TGCGCCAGCAGCCAAGATCAGGGGAAGTTCTACGAGCAGTACTTC
- | TRBJ1-1 | TRBV10-3 | - | CAISEDSRAMNTEAFF | TGTGCCATCAGTGAGGACAGCAGGGCGATGAACACTGAAGCTTTCTTT
- | TRBJ1-6 | TRBV27 | few | CASSYGSYSPLHF | TGTGCCAGCAGTTACGGGAGTTATTCACCCCTCCACTTT
- | TRBJ1-5 | TRBV30 | - | CAWNDGFDQPQHF | TGTGCCTGGAATGACGGGTTCGATCAGCCCCAGCATTTT
- | TRBJ2-1 | TRBV6-6 | - | CASSYAYPSYNEQFF | TGTGCCAGCAGTTACGCCTATCCGTCCTACAATGAGCAGTTCTTC
- | TRBJ1-6 | TRBV6-6 | - | CASSYSWGDNSPLHF | TGTGCCAGCAGTTACTCGTGGGGGGATAATTCACCCCTCCACTTT
- | TRBJ1-5 | TRBV5-6 | - | CASSLARGDQPQHF | TGTGCCAGCAGCTTGGCCAGGGGAGATCAGCCCCAGCATTTT
TRBD2 | TRBJ2-3 | TRBV14 | - | CASVNSGGADTQYF | TGTGCCAGCGTCAATAGCGGGGGGGCTGATACGCAGTATTTT